This T cell receptor (beta chain) stems from a study of blood T cell repertoires in COVID-19 (dated by TCRdb to about 2020). The study in broad terms: The collaborator samples originated in the United States, Italy and Spain and spanned the acute and convalescent phases of COVID-19. The material from the prospective study consisted of cDNA or gDNA derived from T cells, B-cell-depleted T cells, or PBMCs. The dataset comprised deeply sampled blood TCRbeta repertoires from subjects exposed to, actively infected with, or recovered from COVID-19. The repertoires were released in a freely available public database intended as a resource for research on the immune response to SARS-CoV-2. Samples were obtained from the ongoing ImmuneRACE study (first 160 participants) and from 1,254 subjects provided by 6 global collaborators. Sample metadata almost always included a de-identified subject ID, COVID-19 status, age in years and sex. Where available, HLA class I and class II types were obtained from metadata supplied by the sample provider rather than from assay-based typing.

Broader findings and caveats from the paper: The quantity of clinical and demographic metadata differed by source and by participant and was supplied without curation.

The immunoSEQ Assay, a bias-controlled multiplex PCR, was used to amplify TCRbeta CDR3 regions from genomic DNA. On the authors' methods: The number of nucleated cells in each sample was estimated from the amplification of reference gene primers within the assay. To quantify the absolute abundance of each unique TCRbeta CDR3 rearrangement, sequence reads were collapsed and filtered. For each sample, productive Simpson clonality was calculated as the square root of Simpson's diversity index over productive rearrangements. TCRdb re-hosts the immuneACCESS table, in-frame sequences only. Its copies lack some clones; in the studies checked, an unresolved V gene accounts for under half of them, and the cause for the rest is not known. The V and J calls and clone size come from that table; D and trimming were worked out from the DNA. Here the sample has around 200,000 clones; approximately 81% occur a single time. The ten largest clones add up to about 10% of the sample.

A note on this clone: No cognate antigen has been identified for it. The input lacks base qualities; no much larger clone sits a single base away.

Whole blood was collected in K2EDTA tubes by collaborating institutions according to the institutions' own protocols. For TCRbeta analysis, collaborators shipped samples in one of three forms: frozen whole blood, isolated PBMCs, or DNA extracted from either of those sample types. The sequence derives from an elderly woman with acute or convalescent COVID-19. What was sequenced was peripheral blood.

Here the CDR3 is given as CASHQQGDTYEQYF. Read as DNA, the sequence is TGTGCCAGCCACCAACAGGGGGACACCTACGAGCAGTACTTC. This sequence uses TRBV6-5 and TRBJ2-7; 8 bases in the junction line up with TRBD1. The cysteine opens and the phenylalanine closes a CDR3 of 14 amino acids. Just the 42-base CDR3 DNA is kept, in frame starting at base 1. Looking up the germline V gene yields CDR1 MNHEY and CDR2 SVGAGI. Trimming removed 8 bases from V and 2 bases from J; the gene matches leave 8 bases unexplained.